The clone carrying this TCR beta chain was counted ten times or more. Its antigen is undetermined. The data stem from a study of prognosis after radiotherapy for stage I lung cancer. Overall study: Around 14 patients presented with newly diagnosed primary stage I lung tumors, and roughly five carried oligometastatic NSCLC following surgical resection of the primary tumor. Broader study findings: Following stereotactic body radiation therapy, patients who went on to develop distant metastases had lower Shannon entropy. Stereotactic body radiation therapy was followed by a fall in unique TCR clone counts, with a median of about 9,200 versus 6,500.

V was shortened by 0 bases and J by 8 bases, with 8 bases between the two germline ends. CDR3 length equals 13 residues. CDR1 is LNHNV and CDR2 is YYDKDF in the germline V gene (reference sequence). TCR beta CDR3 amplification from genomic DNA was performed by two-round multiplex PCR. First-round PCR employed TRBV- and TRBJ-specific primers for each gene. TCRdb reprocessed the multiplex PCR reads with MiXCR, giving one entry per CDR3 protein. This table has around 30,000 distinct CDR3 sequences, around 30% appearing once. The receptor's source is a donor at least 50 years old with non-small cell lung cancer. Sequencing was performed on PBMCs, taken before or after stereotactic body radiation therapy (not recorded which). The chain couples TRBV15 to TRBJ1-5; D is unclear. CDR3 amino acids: CATSRDGVKPQHF. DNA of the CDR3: TGTGCCACCAGCAGAGATGGTGTTAAGCCCCAGCATTTT.